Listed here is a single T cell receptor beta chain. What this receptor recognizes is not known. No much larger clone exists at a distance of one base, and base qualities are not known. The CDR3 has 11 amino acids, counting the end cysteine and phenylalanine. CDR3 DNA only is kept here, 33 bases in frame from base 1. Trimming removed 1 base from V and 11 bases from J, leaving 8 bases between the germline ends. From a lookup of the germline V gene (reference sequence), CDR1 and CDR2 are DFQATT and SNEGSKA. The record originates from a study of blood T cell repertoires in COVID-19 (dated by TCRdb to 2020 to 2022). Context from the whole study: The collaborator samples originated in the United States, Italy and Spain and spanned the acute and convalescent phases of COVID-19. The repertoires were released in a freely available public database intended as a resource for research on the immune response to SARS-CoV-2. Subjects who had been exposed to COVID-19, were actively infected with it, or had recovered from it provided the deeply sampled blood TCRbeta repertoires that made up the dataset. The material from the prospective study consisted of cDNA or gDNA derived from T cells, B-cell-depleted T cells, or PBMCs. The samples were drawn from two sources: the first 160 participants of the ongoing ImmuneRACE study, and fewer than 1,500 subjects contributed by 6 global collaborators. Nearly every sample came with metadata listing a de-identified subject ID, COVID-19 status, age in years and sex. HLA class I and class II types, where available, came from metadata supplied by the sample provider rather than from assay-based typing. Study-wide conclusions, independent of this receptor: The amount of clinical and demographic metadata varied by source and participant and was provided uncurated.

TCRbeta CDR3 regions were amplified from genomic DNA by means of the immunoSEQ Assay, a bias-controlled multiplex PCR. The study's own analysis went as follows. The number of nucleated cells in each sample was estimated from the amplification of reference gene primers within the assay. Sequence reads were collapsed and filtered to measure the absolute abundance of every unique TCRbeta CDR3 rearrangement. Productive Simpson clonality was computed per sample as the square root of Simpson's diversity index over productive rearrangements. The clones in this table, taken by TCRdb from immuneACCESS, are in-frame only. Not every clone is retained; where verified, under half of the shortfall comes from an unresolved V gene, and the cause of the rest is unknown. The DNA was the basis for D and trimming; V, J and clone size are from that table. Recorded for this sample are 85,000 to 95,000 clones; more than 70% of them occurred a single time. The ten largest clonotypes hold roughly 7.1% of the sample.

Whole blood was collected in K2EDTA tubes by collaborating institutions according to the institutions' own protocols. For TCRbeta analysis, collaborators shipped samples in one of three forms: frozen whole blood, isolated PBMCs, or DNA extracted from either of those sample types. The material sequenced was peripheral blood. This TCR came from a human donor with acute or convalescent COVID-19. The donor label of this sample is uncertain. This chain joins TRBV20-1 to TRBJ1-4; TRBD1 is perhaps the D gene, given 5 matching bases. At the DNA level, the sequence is TGCAGTGCTAGAGTAGACAGCAAACTGTTTTTT. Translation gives CSARVDSKLFF.